These T cell receptor beta chains were read from a single sample in a study of somatic mutations in cytotoxic T cells in rheumatoid arthritis. The table came from immunoSEQ multiplex PCR; TCRdb's copy has only in-frame clones and leaves some out. The data show 35,000 to 45,000 clones, 84% seen once. Specimen: CD8+ T cells sorted from blood. The receptors stem from a man between 40 and 49 years old in good health. The CDR3 runs from the conserved cysteine through the conserved F or W. Each record gives: V gene, D gene, clone size, J gene, CDR3 protein, CDR3 DNA. D genes are given only for firm matches. Not all rows give a size; the values are once, few, many and, for expanded clones, a class.

>TRBV27|TRBD2|.|TRBJ2-1
CASRNIWGRGTSDSNEQFF
TGTGCCAGCAGGAATATATGGGGTCGGGGGACTAGCGATAGCAATGAGCAGTTCTTC
>TRBV5-1|.|once|TRBJ2-7
CASSLAPGPHEQYF
TGCGCCAGCAGCTTGGCCCCAGGGCCCCACGAGCAGTACTTC
>TRBV4-1|.|.|TRBJ2-7
CASSQERSSLRIKQYF
TGCGCCAGCAGCCAAGAGAGGAGCAGCCTACGGATCAAGCAGTACTTC
>TRBV9|.|.|TRBJ2-7
CASSASGGGHEQYF
TGTGCCAGCAGCGCTTCGGGGGGCGGGCACGAGCAGTACTTC
>TRBV15|TRBD2|.|TRBJ2-7
CATSRDDEREVTYEQYF
TGTGCCACCAGCAGAGATGACGAGCGGGAGGTCACCTACGAGCAGTACTTC
>TRBV7-6|TRBD2|.|TRBJ2-1
CASRTSASGRDNEQFF
TGTGCCAGCAGGACTAGTGCTAGCGGGAGGGACAATGAGCAGTTCTTC
>TRBV19|.|.|TRBJ2-5
CASSIGAGRGIQETQYF
TGTGCCAGTAGTATAGGGGCTGGGCGGGGAATCCAAGAGACCCAGTACTTC
>TRBV28|.|once|TRBJ1-1
CASRNPGDTEAFF
TGTGCCAGCCGAAACCCCGGGGACACTGAAGCTTTCTTT
>TRBV11-2|.|.|TRBJ2-6
CASSTTVSGANVLTF
TGTGCCAGCAGCACCACAGTGTCAGGGGCCAACGTCCTGACTTTC
>TRBV27|.|.|TRBJ1-2
CASSPDRANYGYTF
TGTGCCAGCAGCCCGGACAGAGCTAACTATGGCTACACCTTC
>TRBV25-1|.|once|TRBJ2-7
CASSVSWVGEQYF
TGTGCCAGCAGTGTCTCCTGGGTCGGGGAGCAGTACTTC
>TRBV19|.|few|TRBJ2-5
CASSIGWGRETQYF
TGTGCCAGTAGTATAGGATGGGGCCGAGAGACCCAGTACTTC
>TRBV27|.|.|TRBJ2-1
CASSRPGGAGNEQFF
TGTGCCAGCAGCCGCCCGGGCGGGGCTGGCAATGAGCAGTTCTTC
>TRBV30|.|.|TRBJ1-5
CAWSPGSQPQHF
TGTGCCTGGAGTCCGGGGAGTCAGCCCCAGCATTTT
>TRBV27|TRBD2|once|TRBJ2-7
CASSHPSSGRTYEQYF
TGTGCCAGCAGTCACCCTTCTAGCGGGAGGACCTACGAGCAGTACTTC
>TRBV27|.|.|TRBJ1-5
CASSSSGGSNQPQHF
TGTGCCAGCAGTTCCTCGGGCGGGAGCAATCAGCCCCAGCATTTT
>TRBV7-9|.|.|TRBJ2-7
CASSLRAAYEQYF
TGTGCCAGCAGCTTAAGGGCCGCCTACGAGCAGTACTTC
>TRBV25-1|TRBD1|once|TRBJ1-1
CASSEVTGGNTEAFF
TGTGCCAGCAGTGAAGTGACAGGGGGCAACACTGAAGCTTTCTTT
>TRBV19|TRBD2|once|TRBJ2-4
CASSMQGGAENIQYF
TGTGCCAGTAGTATGCAGGGAGGGGCCGAAAACATTCAGTACTTC
>TRBV5-4|TRBD1|.|TRBJ1-5
CASSQGGAGPQHF
TGTGCCAGCAGCCAAGGGGGCGCGGGGCCCCAGCATTTT
>TRBV29-1|TRBD2|.|TRBJ2-7
CSTLLADSYEQYF
TGCAGCACTTTACTAGCGGATTCCTACGAGCAGTACTTC
>TRBV19|TRBD1|few|TRBJ1-1
CASSFRQGRTEAFF
TGTGCCAGTAGTTTCCGACAGGGGAGGACTGAAGCTTTCTTT
>TRBV30|TRBD2|.|TRBJ2-1
CAWTSGSGNEQFF
TGTGCCTGGACTAGCGGGAGTGGGAATGAGCAGTTCTTC
>TRBV5-1|TRBD2|.|TRBJ2-1
CASSLGQREINEQFF
TGCGCCAGCAGCTTGGGGCAGCGGGAAATAAATGAGCAGTTCTTC
>TRBV29-1|.|few|TRBJ2-2
CSATSAGAGELFF
TGCAGCGCCACCAGCGCAGGGGCCGGGGAGCTGTTTTTT
>TRBV10-3|TRBD1|.|TRBJ2-1
CAISVEDRAGEQFF
TGTGCCATCAGTGTTGAGGACAGGGCGGGTGAGCAGTTCTTC
>TRBV14|.|.|TRBJ1-2
CASSQDVGSNYGYTF
TGTGCCAGCAGCCAAGATGTCGGATCTAACTATGGCTACACCTTC
>TRBV9|.|.|TRBJ2-7
CASSVGAGTYEQYF
TGTGCCAGCAGCGTAGGGGCGGGAACTTACGAGCAGTACTTC
>TRBV21-1|.|.|TRBJ1-5
CASSKAKGEAYSSNQPQHF
TGTGCCAGCAGCAAAGCGAAAGGGGAAGCTTACTCTAGCAATCAGCCCCAGCATTTT
>TRBV27|.|.|TRBJ2-3
CASMFTDTQYF
TGTGCCAGCATGTTCACAGATACGCAGTATTTT
>TRBV7-6|.|once|TRBJ1-4
CASSSRGGTNEKLFF
TGTGCCAGCAGCTCCAGGGGTGGGACTAATGAAAAACTGTTTTTT
>TRBV15|.|.|TRBJ1-1
CATSSGETGRAFF
TGTGCCACCAGCAGTGGGGAGACCGGGCGAGCTTTCTTT
>TRBV11-2|.|.|TRBJ2-7
CASSPIFGGVYEQYF
TGTGCCAGCAGCCCTATCTTTGGGGGAGTCTACGAGCAGTACTTC
>TRBV15|TRBD2|.|TRBJ2-7
CATSRDRGTSGRLYEQYF
TGTGCCACCAGCAGAGATCGAGGGACTAGCGGGAGGCTCTACGAGCAGTACTTC
>TRBV13|.|.|TRBJ2-7
CASSLTYEQYF
TGTGCCAGCAGCTTAACCTACGAGCAGTACTTC
>TRBV16|.|.|TRBJ2-6
CASSPNLSVNSGANVLTF
TGTGCCAGCAGCCCAAACCTTTCAGTGAACTCTGGGGCCAACGTCCTGACTTTC
>TRBV28|TRBD1|once|TRBJ1-1
CASSPTGPDTEAFF
TGTGCCAGCAGTCCGACAGGGCCCGACACTGAAGCTTTCTTT
>TRBV19|TRBD2|few|TRBJ2-7
CASRPSGVTYEQYF
TGTGCCAGTAGACCTAGCGGCGTAACCTACGAGCAGTACTTC
>TRBV6-1|.|.|TRBJ1-4
CASSLPAGAEKLFF
TGTGCCAGCAGCCTTCCGGCGGGCGCGGAAAAACTGTTTTTT
>TRBV5-5|TRBD1|.|TRBJ2-7
CASSLAHRGNNEQYF
TGTGCCAGCAGCTTGGCCCACAGGGGCAACAACGAGCAGTACTTC
>TRBV6-5|.|once|TRBJ2-7
CASSPPGYEQYF
TGTGCCAGCAGCCCCCCTGGATACGAGCAGTACTTC
>TRBV6-1|.|few|TRBJ2-7
CASSDVGGSYEQYF
TGTGCCAGCAGTGATGTAGGGGGCTCCTACGAGCAGTACTTC
>TRBV28|TRBD1|.|TRBJ1-2
CASSFRTGEGYTF
TGTGCCAGCAGTTTCCGGACAGGGGAAGGCTACACCTTC
>TRBV7-9|.|.|TRBJ2-7
CASSLEAPPAYEQYF
TGTGCCAGCAGCTTAGAAGCGCCTCCAGCCTACGAGCAGTACTTC
>TRBV6-1|TRBD1|once|TRBJ1-2
CASSAGQGADGYTF
TGTGCCAGCAGTGCGGGACAGGGGGCTGATGGCTACACCTTC
>TRBV7-9|.|few|TRBJ2-7
CASSLYYEQYF
TGTGCCAGCAGCTTGTACTACGAGCAGTACTTC